Given below is one T cell receptor (beta chain) in context. Antigen unknown. These data originate in a study of T cell responses to AZD1222 COVID-19 vaccine. Across the study: Pooled in the analysis were second doses at about 4 or about 12 weeks.

General study points: Nearly half of spike-specific TCRs reportedly target variant regions that are unmutated in the B.1.351 and B.1.1.7 variants. Donors, mostly white British, included more females; clonal diversity was possibly underestimated. Spike-specific TCR breadth and depth both grew after two AZD1222 doses.

TCRdb's copy holds only in-frame clones and misses some; the assay was immunoSEQ multiplex PCR. The table has roughly 120,000 clones, around 92% seen once. Trimming removed 1 base at V and 2 bases at J, with 17 bases between. This CDR3 contains 17 residues. From germline, CDR1 is SGHTA and CDR2 FQGNSA. The source of this sequence is an adult in good health. The material sequenced was peripheral blood, taken on day 0 of AZD1222 vaccination. This chain links TRBV7-2 with TRBJ2-5; tentatively, D is TRBD1 (5 bases). The DNA of the CDR3 is TGTGCCAGCAGCTTAGTAGGCAGGGCGGCTCCTCAAGAGACCCAGTACTTC. Translated, it gives CASSLVGRAAPQETQYF.